The 17 T cell receptor beta chains below were found in one sample sequenced in a study of cytomegalovirus exposure and HLA in healthy donors (dated by TCRdb to 2016 to 2017). To prepare the library, the immunoSEQ multiplex PCR assay was applied. The multiplex PCR relied on a mix of 60 forward primers for TCR Vbeta segments and 13 reverse primers for TCR Jbeta segments. TCRdb took over this immuneACCESS table, retaining in-frame rearrangements with V and J assigned. Such tables are incomplete; in checked studies, under half of the missing clones stem from an unresolved V gene, and the remainder is unexplained. The sample table records fewer than 150,000 clones; roughly 79% of these occur just once. Approximately 2.8% of the sample is taken by the ten largest. The specimen was PBMCs. Source of these receptors: a male donor in good health and CMV-seronegative.

The chain is built from TRBV5-1 and TRBJ2-5, with a weak D call TRBD1 (6 bases). The ends were cut back, 0 bases at V and 2 bases at J, with 17 bases in the middle. This CDR3 is 17 amino acids long. Germline assignment: CDR1 SGHRS and CDR2 YFSETQ. The CDR3 sequence: CASSLAESTGPQETQYF. The CDR3 DNA reads TGCGCCAGCAGCTTGGCCGAATCGACAGGCCCACAAGAGACCCAGTACTTC.

The chain couples TRBV28 to TRBJ2-3; 9 bases line up with TRBD1. There are 14 residues in the CDR3. The junction had 7 bases not matched to a gene; V was cut back by 10 bases and J by 2 bases. The V gene's germline CDR1 is MDHEN and CDR2 SYDVKM. The DNA for the CDR3 is TGTGCCACCAGGGACAGGGCTTTCACAGATACGCAGTATTTT. Its translation: CATRDRAFTDTQYF.

The rearrangement links TRBV30 to TRBJ1-1; D gene unclear. This CDR3 is 14 amino acids long. The germline V gene has CDR1 GTSNPN and CDR2 SVGIG (reference sequence). The V gene lost 4 bases and the J gene lost 1 base, with 13 bases spanning the gap. CDR3 bases: TGTGCCTGGATAGTCGGACTCGCGAACACTGAAGCTTTCTTT. Translated: CAWIVGLANTEAFF.

The genes are TRBV11-2 and TRBJ1-3; D uncertain. Trimming removed 7 bases at V and 3 bases at J, with 16 bases between. There are 15 residues in the CDR3. Germline V lookup: CDR1 SGHAT, CDR2 FQNNGV. CDR3 amino acids: CASTPRGAFGNTIYF. The CDR3 region has the DNA TGTGCCAGCACCCCGCGGGGAGCTTTTGGAAACACCATATATTTT.

This clone was observed a handful of times. The J gene is TRBJ1-1, the V gene TRBV7-8, with D unresolved. With 0 bases removed from V and 9 bases from J, the gap between germline ends came to 8 bases. Germline V lookup: CDR1 SGHVS, CDR2 FQNEAQ. CDR3 length: 12 residues. CDR3 sequence (DNA): TGTGCCAGCAGCTTAGCATTCGGGAAAGCTTTCTTT. This encodes CASSLAFGKAFF.

The rearrangement joins TRBV9 to TRBJ1-1, with 8 bases lining up with TRBD1. The V and J ends lost 3 bases and 7 bases, in that order; junction bases with no gene match: 5. Germline lookup yields CDR1 SGDLS and CDR2 YYNGEE. CDR3 length: 13 amino acids. DNA for the CDR3: TGTGCCAGCAGCGAGCAAGACAGGGGTGAAGCTTTCTTT. Translating gives CASSEQDRGEAFF.

The V call is TRBV7-3, the J call TRBJ1-1, with D tentatively TRBD1 (6 bases). The CDR3 runs 14 residues. CDR1 and CDR2 from the germline V gene are SGHTA and FQGTGA. V was cut by 5 bases and J by 3 bases, with 13 bases left in between. This chain's CDR3 is CASSLTGFDTEAFF. The CDR3 DNA follows: TGTGCCAGCAGCCTTACAGGGTTTGACACTGAAGCTTTCTTT.

The chain combines TRBV19 with TRBJ2-5, with D uncertain. CDR1 and CDR2 from the germline V gene are LNHDA and SQIVND (reference sequence). Trimming pared 6 bases from V and 5 bases from J, leaving 13 bases between. This CDR3 comprises 13 residues. DNA for the CDR3: TGTGCCAGTAGAGGCCCGGAGTGGGAGACCCAGTACTTC. This sequence encodes CASRGPEWETQYF.

The chain uses TRBV14 and TRBJ1-1, with D perhaps TRBD1 (5 bases). This CDR3 region has 13 residues. The V end lost 5 bases, the J end lost 5 bases, and 12 bases lay between the germline ends. The V gene's germline CDR1 is SGHDN and CDR2 FVKESK. The CDR3 nucleotides read TGTGCCAGCAGCTTCGGGGGGGTGACTGAAGCTTTCTTT. Protein sequence: CASSFGGVTEAFF.

The rearrangement uses TRBV18 and TRBJ1-1, with TRBD1 as a possible D gene (6 bases). Trimming took off 3 bases at V and 2 bases at J, with 7 bases between the two ends. CDR3 size: 13 residues. The germline V gene has CDR1 KGHSH and CDR2 LQKENI. The CDR3 region has the DNA TGTGCCAGCTCACCGGGACATAACACTGAAGCTTTCTTT. Amino acids: CASSPGHNTEAFF. The full variable domain, completed using reference TRBV18 and TRBJ1-1, is NAGVMQNPRHLVRRRGQEARLRCSPMKGHSHVYWYRQLPEEGLKFMVYLQKENIIDESGMPKERFSAEFPKEGPSILRIQQVVRGDSAAYFCASSPGHNTEAFFGQGTRLTVV.

The V and J genes are TRBV7-3 and TRBJ1-1; 7 bases match TRBD1. The junction had 10 bases not matched to a gene; V was cut back by 3 bases and J by 3 bases. Germline CDR1 is SGHTA and CDR2 is FQGTGA. The CDR3 loop spans 16 amino acids. CDR3 in amino acids: CASSLTSGTEYTEAFF. The DNA of the CDR3 is TGTGCCAGCAGCTTGACTTCTGGGACAGAGTACACTGAAGCTTTCTTT.

The chain couples TRBV28 to TRBJ1-2; TRBD1 is a possible D gene (6 bases). This CDR3 comprises 15 residues. Germline V lookup: CDR1 MDHEN, CDR2 SYDVKM. V lost 6 bases to trimming and J lost 6 bases, with 20 bases between them. Written as DNA, the CDR3 is TGTGCCAGCAGCCGGGGGGGGGCGCAGGGGAATGGCTACACCTTC. Protein product: CASSRGGAQGNGYTF.

The rearrangement joins TRBV30 to TRBJ1-5, with D possibly TRBD1 on 5 matching bases. Germline CDR1 is GTSNPN and CDR2 is SVGIG (reference sequence). The CDR3 runs 13 residues. V gave up 0 bases and J gave up 6 bases, with 9 bases separating them. The CDR3, as DNA: TGTGCCTGGAGTGTAATGGGGCTTCAGCCCCAGCATTTT. This codes for CAWSVMGLQPQHF.

The V call is TRBV7-9, the J call TRBJ2-4; 8 positions agree with TRBD1. The CDR3 runs to 16 residues. V was clipped by 4 bases and J by 0 bases; unmatched bases: 5. Germline V gene lookup returns CDR1 SEHNR and CDR2 FQNEAQ (reference sequence). In DNA form, the CDR3 reads TGTGCCAGCAGCTCGGACAGGGTGGGAGCCAAAAACATTCAGTACTTC. The encoded protein is CASSSDRVGAKNIQYF.

The chain joins TRBV7-2 to TRBJ2-7, with 8 bases fitting TRBD2. Germline loops: CDR1 SGHTA, CDR2 FQGNSA. After removal of 5 bases from V and 1 base from J, the junction contained 10 bases not matched to a gene. The CDR3 has 16 amino acids. The CDR3 loop is CASSNPTPGGSYEQYF. The CDR3 DNA is TGTGCCAGCAGCAATCCGACCCCGGGGGGGTCCTACGAGCAGTACTTC. Variable domain in full (rest from reference TRBV7-2 and TRBJ2-7): GAGVSQSPSNKVTEKGKDVELRCDPISGHTALYWYRQSLGQGLEFLIYFQGNSAPDKSGLPSDRFSAERTGGSVSTLTIQRTQQEDSAVYLCASSNPTPGGSYEQYFGPGTRLTVT.

The J gene is TRBJ2-1, the V gene TRBV27, with 10 positions matching TRBD2. The CDR3 is 12 amino acids. V lost 11 bases, J lost 7 bases, and 5 bases stayed unmatched. The germline gives CDR1 MNHEY, CDR2 SMNVEV (reference sequence). The CDR3 bases are TGTGCCGTGAGACTAGCGGGTAATGAGCAGTTCTTC. Residues: CAVRLAGNEQFF.

V gene TRBV7-8 combines with J gene TRBJ2-3; TRBD2 might be the D (5 bases). This CDR3 spans 16 amino acids. CDR1 is SGHVS and CDR2 is FQNEAQ in the germline V gene. With 5 bases removed from V and 1 base from J, the gap between germline ends came to 16 bases. The CDR3 coding sequence is TGTGCCAGCAGCCCCGAGTTTATTAGCGGCACAGATACGCAGTATTTT. Residues: CASSPEFISGTDTQYF.